The clone carrying this T cell receptor (beta chain) was recorded a few times. These data are taken from a study of cytotoxic CD8 clonotypes in ibrutinib-treated CLL. CDR1 is SGHAT and CDR2 is FQDESV in the germline V gene (reference sequence). The CDR3 is 16 amino acids. V gave up 2 bases and J gave up 8 bases, with 19 bases separating them. Here immunoSEQ multiplex PCR was the method, and the copy in TCRdb shows in-frame clones only, minus some. The table records approximately 50,000 clones, 71% of them present only once. Sequences were derived from PBMCs, sampled after 12 months of ibrutinib treatment. The origin of this receptor is a human donor with chronic lymphocytic leukemia. The V call is TRBV11-1, the J call TRBJ2-1; D is perhaps TRBD2 (6 bases). CDR3 bases: TGTGCCAGCAGCTTAATAGGTCAGGGAGGCAGCGATGAGCAGTTCTTC. Translated: CASSLIGQGGSDEQFF.